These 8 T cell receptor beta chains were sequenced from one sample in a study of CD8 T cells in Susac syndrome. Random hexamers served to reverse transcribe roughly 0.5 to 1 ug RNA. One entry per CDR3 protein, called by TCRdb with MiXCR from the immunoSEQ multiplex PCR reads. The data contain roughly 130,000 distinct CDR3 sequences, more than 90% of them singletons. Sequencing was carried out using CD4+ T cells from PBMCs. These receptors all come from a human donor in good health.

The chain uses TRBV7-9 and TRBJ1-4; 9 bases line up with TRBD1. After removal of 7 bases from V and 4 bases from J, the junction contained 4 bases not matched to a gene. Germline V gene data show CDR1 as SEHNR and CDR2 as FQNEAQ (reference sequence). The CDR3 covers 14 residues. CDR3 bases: TGTGCCAGCACCCAGGACAGGGGTAATGAAAAACTGTTTTTT. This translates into CASTQDRGNEKLFF.

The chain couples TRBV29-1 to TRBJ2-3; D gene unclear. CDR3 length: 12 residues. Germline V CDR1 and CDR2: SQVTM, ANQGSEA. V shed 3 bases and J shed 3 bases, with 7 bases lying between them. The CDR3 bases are TGCAGCGTTGAGCCTAGTACAGATACGCAGTATTTT. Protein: CSVEPSTDTQYF.

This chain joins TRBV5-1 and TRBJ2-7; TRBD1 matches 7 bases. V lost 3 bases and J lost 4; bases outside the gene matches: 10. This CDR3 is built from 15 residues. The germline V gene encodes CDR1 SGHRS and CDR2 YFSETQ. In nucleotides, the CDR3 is TGCGCCAGCAGCTCGAACAGGGGCCGTCCTTACGAGCAGTACTTC. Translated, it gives CASSSNRGRPYEQYF.

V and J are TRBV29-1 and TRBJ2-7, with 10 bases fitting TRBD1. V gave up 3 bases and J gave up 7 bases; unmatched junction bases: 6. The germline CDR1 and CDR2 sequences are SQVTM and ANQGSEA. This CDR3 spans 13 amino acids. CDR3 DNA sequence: TGCAGCGTTGAGGGACAGGGGTTGAGTGAGCAGTACTTC. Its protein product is CSVEGQGLSEQYF.

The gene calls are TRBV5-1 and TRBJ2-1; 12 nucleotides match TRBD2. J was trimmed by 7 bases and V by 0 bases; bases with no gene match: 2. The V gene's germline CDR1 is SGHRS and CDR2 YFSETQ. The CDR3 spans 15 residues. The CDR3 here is CASSLGGLAGNEQFF. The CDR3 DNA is TGCGCCAGCAGCTTGGGAGGACTAGCGGGAAATGAGCAGTTCTTC.

CDR3 loop: CATSQGQSTYNEQFF. The CDR3 nucleotides read TGTGCCACCAGCCAGGGACAGTCGACCTACAATGAGCAGTTCTTC. The gene calls are TRBV15 and TRBJ2-1; TRBD1 matches at 7 bases. The CDR3 has 15 residues. CDR1 LNHNV and CDR2 YYDKDF come from the germline V gene (reference sequence). Losses at the gene ends were 5 bases for V and 2 bases for J; bases not matched to a gene: 6.

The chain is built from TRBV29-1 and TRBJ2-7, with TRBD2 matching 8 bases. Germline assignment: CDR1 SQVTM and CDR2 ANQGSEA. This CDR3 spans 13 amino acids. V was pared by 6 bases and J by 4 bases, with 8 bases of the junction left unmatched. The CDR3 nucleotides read TGCAGCGTCAGGGCGGGAGGTTTGTACGAGCAGTACTTC. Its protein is CSVRAGGLYEQYF.

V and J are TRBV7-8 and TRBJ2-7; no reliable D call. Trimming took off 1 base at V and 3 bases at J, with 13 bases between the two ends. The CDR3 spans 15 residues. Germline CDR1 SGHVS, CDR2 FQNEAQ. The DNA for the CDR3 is TGTGCCAGCAGCTTAGGGCAAGCCAGATACTACGAGCAGTACTTC. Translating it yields CASSLGQARYYEQYF.